This TCR beta chain stems from a study of T cells in Graves' hyperthyroidism and ophthalmopathy. This clonotype was seen many times. Its target is unknown. It was RNA transcripts that yielded the amplified TCR beta CDR3 regions. The TCR CDR3 was amplified in a first-round RT-PCR using the HTBI primer set. TCRdb passed the multiplex PCR reads through MiXCR, listing each CDR3 protein once. This sample has 500,000 to 650,000 distinct CDR3 sequences, with more than 12% found just once. Study-level results: A median about 7 months before onset, the model predicted ophthalmopathy. Most thyroid clonotypes expanded above 0.001 were also detected in blood. Ophthalmopathy stood apart from stable hyperthyroidism in a 13 V-J model.

Lactation, pregnancy, other autoimmune disease or uncontrolled infection led to exclusion of patients. Germline trimming cut 0 bases from V and 7 bases from J; bases unmatched to any gene: 13. CDR3 length: 17 residues. Germline-derived CDR1 and CDR2 are GTSNPN and SVGIG (reference sequence). This receptor was taken from a woman aged 50 to 60 with Graves' ophthalmopathy. The source material was blood. The gene calls are TRBV30 and TRBJ1-1, with 11 bases identical to TRBD1. The CDR3: CAWSVRTGGPGVGEAFF. CDR3 nucleotides: TGTGCCTGGAGTGTCCGGACAGGGGGCCCAGGAGTCGGTGAAGCTTTCTTT.